This T cell receptor beta chain derives from a study of T cells in pancreatic ductal adenocarcinoma. Assay: immunoSEQ multiplex PCR; the TCRdb copy retains only in-frame clones and omits some. This table holds 85,000 to 120,000 clones, 90% to 95% found once. CDR3 length: 18 amino acids. With V trimmed by 4 bases and J by 0 bases, 13 bases remained unmatched. The germline gives CDR1 MDHEN, CDR2 SYDVKM. The selected patients with pancreatic ductal adenocarcinoma had surgery but no neoadjuvant therapy. Sequencing was carried out using PBMCs. The clonotype comes from a human donor with pancreatic ductal adenocarcinoma. The gene calls are TRBV28 and TRBJ2-5; the match to TRBD2 covers 8 bases. The CDR3 loop is CASSSYPGLAGNQETQYF. CDR3 bases: TGTGCCAGCAGTTCCTACCCCGGGCTAGCGGGTAACCAAGAGACCCAGTACTTC.